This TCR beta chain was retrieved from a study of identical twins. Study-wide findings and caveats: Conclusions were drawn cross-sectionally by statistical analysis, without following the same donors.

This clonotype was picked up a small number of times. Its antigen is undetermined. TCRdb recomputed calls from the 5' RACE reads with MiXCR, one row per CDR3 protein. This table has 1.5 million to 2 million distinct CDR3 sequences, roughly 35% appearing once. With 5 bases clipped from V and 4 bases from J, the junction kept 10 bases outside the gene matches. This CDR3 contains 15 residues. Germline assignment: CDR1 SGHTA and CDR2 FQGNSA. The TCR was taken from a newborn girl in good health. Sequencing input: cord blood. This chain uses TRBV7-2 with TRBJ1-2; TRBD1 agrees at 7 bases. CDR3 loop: CASSRLTGKLYGYTF. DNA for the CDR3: TGTGCCAGCAGCAGACTGACAGGGAAGCTCTATGGCTACACCTTC.